Sequencing of this T cell receptor (beta chain) was carried out in a study of regulatory T cells in long-lasting Graves disease. HTBI primers from iRepertoire and Arm-PCR of CDR3 regions yielded the TCR beta libraries. TCRdb analysed the multiplex PCR reads with MiXCR anew, one entry per CDR3 protein. This sample yields around 450,000 distinct CDR3 sequences, of which around 15% are seen a single time; 12% belongs to the top ten. The time point is: newly diagnosed GD, antithyroid drugs for less than 3 months. Making the TCR library involved RNA that had been extracted from PBMCs. The CDR3 sequence is 14 residues long. Trimming took 4 bases from V and 1 from J; bases not matched to a gene: 2. CDR1 is SEHNR and CDR2 is FQNEAQ in the germline V gene (reference sequence). The same sample was also used in a study of T cells in Graves' hyperthyroidism and ophthalmopathy.

This chain uses TRBV7-9 with TRBJ1-1; TRBD1 agrees at 8 bases. This TCR was recovered from a middle-aged man with Graves disease. The input for sequencing was peripheral blood mononuclear cells (PBMCs), taken at new diagnosis, from a patient treated with antithyroid drugs. CDR3: CASSYRGGNTEAFF. Here the CDR3 DNA reads TGTGCCAGCAGCTACAGGGGGGGGAACACTGAAGCTTTCTTT. Supplemented by reference TRBV7-9 and TRBJ1-1, the full variable domain reads DTGVSQNPRHKITKRGQNVTFRCDPISEHNRLYWYRQTLGQGPEFLTYFQNEAQLEKSRLLSDRFSAERPKGSFSTLEIQRTEQGDSAMYLCASSYRGGNTEAFFGQGTRLTVV.